Shown below are 14 T cell receptor beta chains from a single sample sequenced in a study of blood T cells in healthy people across ages. A second PCR of roughly 7 to 11 cycles used a sample-barcoded 5' primer and a J-beta primer mix. TCRdb processed the 5' RACE reads anew with MiXCR; each CDR3 protein has one entry. Seen here are approximately 820,000 distinct CDR3 sequences, roughly 44% observed once, and the top ten hold nearly 20%. The sample consisted of blood. The receptors come from a man in his sixties in good health.

V gene TRBV20-1 combines with J gene TRBJ2-3; tentative D call: TRBD1 (5 bases). The CDR3 contains 16 residues. The ends were cut back, 1 base at V and 2 bases at J, with 16 bases in the middle. The germline CDR1 and CDR2 sequences are DFQATT and SNEGSKA (reference sequence). The CDR3 reads CSARAQGVRLTDTQYF. In DNA form, the CDR3 reads TGCAGTGCTAGAGCGCAAGGGGTACGTCTCACAGATACGCAGTATTTT.

The chain uses TRBV4-3 and TRBJ1-2, with D perhaps TRBD1 (5 bases). This CDR3 region has 17 residues. Trimming removed 0 bases at V and 3 bases at J, with 17 bases between. From germline, CDR1 is LGHNA and CDR2 YSLEER. The DNA for the CDR3 is TGCGCCAGCAGCCAAGATAGGGGAATGGGGATTGACTATGGCTACACCTTC. Translating it yields CASSQDRGMGIDYGYTF.

This chain uses TRBV10-2 with TRBJ2-1; the match to TRBD2 covers 8 bases. The CDR3 is made up of 14 amino acids. V was clipped by 4 bases and J by 10 bases; unmatched bases: 9. The germline V gene has CDR1 WSHSY and CDR2 SAAADI. The CDR3 coding sequence is TGCGCCAGCAGTGTTATCGGGGGGGCTGGGGAGCAGTTCTTC. Translation gives CASSVIGGAGEQFF.

V and J are TRBV5-1 and TRBJ2-5; 8 nucleotides align to TRBD2. CDR1 and CDR2 (germline): SGHRS, YFSETQ. V was pared by 2 bases and J by 11 bases, with 11 bases of the junction left unmatched. The CDR3 totals 14 residues. The CDR3 region has the DNA TGCGCCAGCAGCTTTTCGGGAGGGTGCAATGAGCAGTACTTC. Protein sequence: CASSFSGGCNEQYF. The full variable domain, its missing parts supplied by reference TRBV5-1 and TRBJ2-5, is KAGVTQTPRYLIKTRGQQVTLSCSPISGHRSVSWYQQTPGQGLQFLFEYFSETQRNKGNFPGRFSGRQFSNSRSEMNVSTLELGDSALYLCASSFSGGCNEQYFGPGTRLLVL.

The chain uses TRBV14 and TRBJ2-1; 8 bases agree with TRBD2. After removal of 1 base from V and 9 bases from J, the junction contained 8 bases not matched to a gene. CDR1 SGHDN and CDR2 FVKESK come from the germline V gene. The CDR3 covers 15 residues. The CDR3 spells CASSQVTGGGIEQFF. The CDR3 DNA is TGTGCCAGCAGCCAAGTTACGGGAGGGGGGATTGAGCAGTTCTTC.

The chain combines TRBV6-5 with TRBJ2-3, with D possibly TRBD2 on 6 matching bases. The V end lost 1 base, the J end lost 4 bases, and 21 bases lay between the germline ends. Germline CDR1 and CDR2: MNHEY and SVGAGI. The CDR3 has 18 residues. The CDR3 nucleotides are TGTGCCAGCAGTTACTTTCGGGCGGGTAGCGGTGACTCAGATACGCAGTATTTT. Protein sequence: CASSYFRAGSGDSDTQYF.

V usage is TRBV7-2 and J usage is TRBJ2-6, with TRBD2 identical over 7 bases. From germline, CDR1 is SGHTA and CDR2 FQGNSA. Trimming cost V 4 bases and J 2 bases; bases outside gene matches: 8. The CDR3 loop spans 17 amino acids. The CDR3 is CASSSALGGAGANVLTF. CDR3 nucleotides: TGTGCCAGCAGCTCAGCACTGGGGGGGGCTGGGGCCAACGTCCTGACTTTC. Filled out from reference TRBV7-2 and TRBJ2-6, the complete variable domain reads GAGVSQSPSNKVTEKGKDVELRCDPISGHTALYWYRQSLGQGLEFLIYFQGNSAPDKSGLPSDRFSAERTGGSVSTLTIQRTQQEDSAVYLCASSSALGGAGANVLTFGAGSRLTVL.

The chain recombines TRBV7-9 with TRBJ2-7, with D uncertain. CDR1 and CDR2 from the germline V gene are SEHNR and FQNEAQ (reference sequence). Trimming left V 3 bases short and J 0 bases short, with 12 bases between. The CDR3 sequence is 15 residues long. The DNA for the CDR3 is TGTGCCAGCAGCTTTAAAGGGTCGAGCTCCTACGAGCAGTACTTC. Translated, it gives CASSFKGSSSYEQYF. Using reference TRBV7-9 and TRBJ2-7 for the parts outside the CDR3, the full variable domain is DTGVSQNPRHKITKRGQNVTFRCDPISEHNRLYWYRQTLGQGPEFLTYFQNEAQLEKSRLLSDRFSAERPKGSFSTLEIQRTEQGDSAMYLCASSFKGSSSYEQYFGPGTRLTVT.

A few counts support this clonotype. This chain uses TRBV7-2 with TRBJ2-7, with 10 nucleotides matching TRBD2. With V trimmed by 0 bases and J by 3 bases, 5 bases remained unmatched. The CDR3 totals 16 residues. Germline CDR1 SGHTA, CDR2 FQGNSA. The CDR3 protein is CASSLALGLANYEQYF. As DNA, the CDR3 is TGTGCCAGCAGCTTAGCATTGGGACTAGCGAACTACGAGCAGTACTTC.

The chain combines TRBV7-8 with TRBJ2-3; the match to TRBD2 covers 7 bases. Per germline, CDR1 SGHVS and CDR2 FQNEAQ. CDR3 length equals 16 residues. V shed 5 bases, J shed 4 bases, and the junction held 12 bases outside the gene matches. Here the CDR3 DNA reads TGTGCCAGCAGCCCAGTTCGCGGGAGTCGTCCAGATACGCAGTATTTT. Residues: CASSPVRGSRPDTQYF.

This chain uses TRBV9 with TRBJ2-3; D may match TRBD1 or TRBD2 (7 bases each). Germline CDR1 is SGDLS and CDR2 is YYNGEE. CDR3 length: 14 residues. V lost 3 bases to trimming and J lost 4 bases, with 12 bases between them. The CDR3 here is CASSGPGGADTQYF. CDR3 nucleotides: TGTGCCAGCAGCGGGCCAGGGGGGGCAGATACGCAGTATTTT. Full variable domain (remainder filled in from reference TRBV9 and TRBJ2-3): DSGVTQTPKHLITATGQRVTLRCSPRSGDLSVYWYQQSLDQGLQFLIQYYNGEERAKGNILERFSAQQFPDLHSELNLSSLELGDSALYFCASSGPGGADTQYFGPGTRLTVL.

This rearrangement joins TRBV11-2 to TRBJ1-2, with D uncertain. Trimming removed 1 base at V and 0 bases at J, with 6 bases between. This CDR3 comprises 14 residues. Germline V gene lookup returns CDR1 SGHAT and CDR2 FQNNGV. The CDR3 nucleotides read TGTGCCAGCAGCTTAGTCGAAGCTAACTATGGCTACACCTTC. Translation: CASSLVEANYGYTF. Full variable domain (rest looked up from reference TRBV11-2 and TRBJ1-2): EAGVAQSPRYKIIEKRQSVAFWCNPISGHATLYWYQQILGQGPKLLIQFQNNGVVDDSQLPKDRFSAERLKGVDSTLKIQPAKLEDSAVYLCASSLVEANYGYTFGSGTRLTVV.

The V and J genes are TRBV15 and TRBJ2-5; TRBD2 matches at 9 bases. The CDR3 is 20 amino acids. The V gene's germline CDR1 is LNHNV and CDR2 YYDKDF (reference sequence). Germline trimming cut 1 base from V and 1 base from J; bases unmatched to any gene: 16. The CDR3 nucleotides read TGTGCCACCAGCAGAGGATCCCGTGGGTTCAGCGGGGGGTCCCAAGAGACCCAGTACTTC. It codes for CATSRGSRGFSGGSQETQYF.

The CDR3 sequence is CASSRDSLNTEAFF. The CDR3 DNA follows: TGTGCCAGCTCACGGGACAGTCTGAACACTGAAGCTTTCTTT. This chain connects TRBV18 to TRBJ1-1; 7 nucleotides agree with TRBD1. This CDR3 contains 14 residues. CDR1 and CDR2 (germline): KGHSH, LQKENI. The V and J ends lost 4 bases and 0 bases, in that order; junction bases with no gene match: 2. The variable domain in full, with the rest retrieved from reference TRBV18 and TRBJ1-1, is NAGVMQNPRHLVRRRGQEARLRCSPMKGHSHVYWYRQLPEEGLKFMVYLQKENIIDESGMPKERFSAEFPKEGPSILRIQQVVRGDSAAYFCASSRDSLNTEAFFGQGTRLTVV.